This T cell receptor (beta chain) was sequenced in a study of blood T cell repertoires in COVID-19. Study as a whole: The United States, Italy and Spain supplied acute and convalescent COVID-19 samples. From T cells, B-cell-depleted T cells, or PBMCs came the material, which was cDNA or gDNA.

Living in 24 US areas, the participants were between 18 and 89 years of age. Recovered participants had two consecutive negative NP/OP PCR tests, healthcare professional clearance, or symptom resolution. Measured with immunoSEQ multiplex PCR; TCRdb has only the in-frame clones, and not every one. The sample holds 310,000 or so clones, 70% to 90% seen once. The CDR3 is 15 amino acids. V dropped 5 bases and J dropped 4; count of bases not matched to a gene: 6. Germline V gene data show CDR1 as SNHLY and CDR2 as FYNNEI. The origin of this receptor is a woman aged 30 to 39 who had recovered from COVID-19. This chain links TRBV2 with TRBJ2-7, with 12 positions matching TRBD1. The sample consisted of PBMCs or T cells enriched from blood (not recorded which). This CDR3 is CASSIPGQGAYEQYF. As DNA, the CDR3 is TGTGCCAGCAGTATACCGGGACAGGGGGCTTACGAGCAGTACTTC.